Listed below are T cell receptor beta chains from one sample, sequenced in a study of blood T cell repertoires in COVID-19. Some clones are missing from TCRdb's copy, which holds only in-frame ones; the method was immunoSEQ multiplex PCR. The table has around 9,500 clones, 91% seen once; the top ten hold less than 5%. Sequencing was carried out using peripheral blood. The receptors here all came from a woman between 50 and 59 years old with active COVID-19. CDR3s include the opening cysteine and the closing phenylalanine or tryptophan.

J | V | CDR3
TRBJ2-2 | TRBV3-1/TRBV3-2 | CASSQPGLAGGRNTGELFF
TRBJ1-1 | TRBV7-2 | CASSPGRHTEAFF
TRBJ2-2 | TRBV2 | CASSLQAFGELFF
TRBJ2-7 | TRBV5-1 | CASSLEGGGYEQYF
TRBJ2-7 | TRBV28 | CASTSPGQGDYEQYF
TRBJ2-1 | TRBV7-8 | CASSFPTDNEQFF
TRBJ1-4 | TRBV6-5 | CASSRTGGEKLFF
TRBJ2-2 | TRBV24-1 | CATRQDTGELFF
TRBJ2-7 | TRBV30 | CAWSVGGEREQYF
TRBJ2-2 | TRBV27 | CASSLAGQGIGELFF
TRBJ2-1 | TRBV5-1 | CASSLSGQYNEQFF
TRBJ2-7 | TRBV11-3 | CASSLGRGYEQYF
TRBJ2-7 | TRBV20-1 | CSASDRHYEQYF
TRBJ2-7 | TRBV18 | CASSGQGDSYEQYF
TRBJ1-2 | TRBV20-1 | CSASPDSAYGYTF
TRBJ1-2 | TRBV28 | CASIPGGQTNYGYTF
TRBJ2-7 | TRBV19 | CASRKTGGSYEQYF
TRBJ1-2 | TRBV9 | CASSVGRGNMGGYTF
TRBJ1-1 | TRBV7-9 | CASSYRGLRTEAFF
TRBJ2-3 | TRBV29-1 | CSVEWLAGSIGTQYF
TRBJ1-6 | TRBV27 | CASSPTGRHNSPLHF
TRBJ2-3 | TRBV7-8 | CASSPLGGGGTDTQYF